A single sample gave rise to the 6 T cell receptor beta chains below, sequenced in a study of shared clonotypes between healthy human individuals. Libraries were prepared by immunoSEQ multiplex PCR; TCRdb keeps only in-frame clonotypes and omits some of them. The table includes approximately 980,000 clones, about three quarters detected once. Material: memory CD4+ T cells sorted from blood. Noted subset: CD45RA-negative fraction. The receptors here all came from a man aged 18 to 29 in good health.

The chain links TRBV7-3 to TRBJ2-3; 7 bases line up with TRBD1. V lost 8 bases and J lost 5; bases outside the gene matches: 10. Per the germline V gene, CDR1 is SGHTA and CDR2 is FQGTGA. CDR3 length equals 14 residues. CDR3 coding DNA: TGTGCCAGCGGTGCCGGGGCAGGGGGAGATACGCAGTATTTT. This gives the protein CASGAGAGGDTQYF.

The chain combines TRBV5-1 with TRBJ2-1; D is perhaps TRBD1 (7 bases). V lost 4 bases and J 5 bases, leaving 16 bases between the germline ends. Germline CDR1 and CDR2: SGHRS and YFSETQ. The CDR3 length is 15 residues. CDR3 coding DNA: TGCGCCAGCAGCCGTGGCGGGACAGCCGACAATGAGCAGTTCTTC. Amino acids: CASSRGGTADNEQFF.

The chain links TRBV9 to TRBJ2-2; no clear D. CDR3 length equals 12 residues. The germline gives CDR1 SGDLS, CDR2 YYNGEE. Trimming took off 4 bases at V and 8 bases at J, with 9 bases between the two ends. DNA of the CDR3: TGTGCCAGCAGCTCCCGCAGGGGGGAGCTGTTTTTT. The encoded protein is CASSSRRGELFF.

The CDR3 spells CASTGTRGLGQFF. In DNA, the CDR3 is TGTGCCTCGACTGGAACCAGGGGGCTCGGGCAGTTCTTC. The V and J genes are TRBV30 and TRBJ2-1; 8 bases agree with TRBD1. This CDR3 is built from 13 residues. The junction had 14 bases not matched to a gene; V was cut back by 7 bases and J by 12 bases. Germline V gives CDR1 GTSNPN, CDR2 SVGIG (reference sequence).

The rearrangement links TRBV5-1 to TRBJ1-1, with D unclear. V was shortened by 3 bases and J by 1 base, with 7 bases between the two germline ends. The CDR3 runs to 13 residues. Germline V gene lookup returns CDR1 SGHRS and CDR2 YFSETQ. The CDR3 here is CASSSQPNTEAFF. The CDR3 nucleotides read TGCGCCAGCAGCTCCCAGCCGAACACTGAAGCTTTCTTT.

The rearrangement links TRBV5-1 to TRBJ2-1, with D uncertain. Deletions cut 0 bases from V and 3 bases from J, with 10 bases between. Germline CDR1 SGHRS, CDR2 YFSETQ. This CDR3 contains 15 residues. CDR3 sequence: CASSLELGLYNEQFF. The CDR3 DNA reads TGCGCCAGCAGCTTGGAGCTAGGTCTCTACAATGAGCAGTTCTTC.